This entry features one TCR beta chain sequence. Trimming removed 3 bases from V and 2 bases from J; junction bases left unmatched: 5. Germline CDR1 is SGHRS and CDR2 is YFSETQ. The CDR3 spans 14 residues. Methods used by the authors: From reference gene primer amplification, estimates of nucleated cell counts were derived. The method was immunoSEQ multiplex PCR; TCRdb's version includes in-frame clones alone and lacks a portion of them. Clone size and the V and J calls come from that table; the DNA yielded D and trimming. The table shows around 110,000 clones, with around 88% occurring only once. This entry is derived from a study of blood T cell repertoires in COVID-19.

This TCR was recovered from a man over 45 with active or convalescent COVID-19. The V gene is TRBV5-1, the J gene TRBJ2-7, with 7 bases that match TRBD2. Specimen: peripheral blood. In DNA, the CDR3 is TGCGCCAGCAGCTCATCTAGCGGTACCTACGAGCAGTACTTC. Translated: CASSSSSGTYEQYF.